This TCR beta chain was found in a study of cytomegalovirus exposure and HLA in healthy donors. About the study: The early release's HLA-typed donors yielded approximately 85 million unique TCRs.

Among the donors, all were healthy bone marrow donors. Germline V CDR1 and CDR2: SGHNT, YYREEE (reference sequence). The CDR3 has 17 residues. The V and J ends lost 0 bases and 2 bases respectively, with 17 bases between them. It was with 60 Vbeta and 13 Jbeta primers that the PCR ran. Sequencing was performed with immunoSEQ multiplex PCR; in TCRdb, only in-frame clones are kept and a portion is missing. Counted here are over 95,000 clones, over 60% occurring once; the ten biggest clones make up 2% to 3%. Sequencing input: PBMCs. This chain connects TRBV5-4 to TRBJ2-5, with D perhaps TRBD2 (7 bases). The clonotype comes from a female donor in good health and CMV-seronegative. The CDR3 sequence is CASSLDFGGGLQETQYF. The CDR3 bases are TGTGCCAGCAGCTTGGATTTTGGCGGGGGCCTTCAAGAGACCCAGTACTTC.